The 13 T cell receptor beta chains listed next were all sequenced from one sample in a study of blood T cell repertoires in COVID-19. This table comes from immunoSEQ multiplex PCR, and its TCRdb copy is limited to in-frame clones, with some not included. The data show 65,000 to 85,000 clones, with 60% to 85% seen just once and roughly 15% held by the top ten. The sequencing sample was made of peripheral blood. The receptors shown here come from a human donor in a cohort sampled during active COVID-19.

This chain uses TRBV24-1 with TRBJ2-1; 7 nucleotides align to TRBD2. This CDR3 region has 15 residues. Germline V CDR1 and CDR2: KGHDR, SFDVKD. V was pared by 0 bases and J by 8 bases, with 6 bases of the junction left unmatched. CDR3 region: CATSDLRWGGDEQFF. The DNA of the CDR3 is TGTGCCACCAGTGATTTGAGGTGGGGGGGGGATGAGCAGTTCTTC.

The rearrangement joins TRBV27 to TRBJ2-2; D is perhaps TRBD2 (5 bases). The CDR3 runs 13 residues. Trimming removed 7 bases at V and 5 bases at J, with 11 bases between. Per the germline V gene, CDR1 is MNHEY and CDR2 is SMNVEV (reference sequence). The CDR3 nucleotides are TGTGCCAGCACCATTTCGGGGACCGGGGAGCTGTTTTTT. Translation: CASTISGTGELFF.

Here the CDR3 reads CASRGTGQGYTF. The CDR3 nucleotides read TGCGCCAGCAGGGGGACAGGGCAAGGCTACACCTTC. The gene calls are TRBV4-1 and TRBJ1-2; TRBD1 matches at 9 bases. V was clipped by 6 bases and J by 8 bases; unmatched bases: 4. The CDR3 is made up of 12 amino acids. Germline V CDR1 and CDR2: MGHRA, YSYEKL.

This clone was detected a few times. The chain joins TRBV2 to TRBJ2-7; TRBD2 aligns across 9 bases. Germline V gene lookup returns CDR1 SNHLY and CDR2 FYNNEI. This CDR3 comprises 15 residues. V shed 3 bases and J 3 bases; nucleotides not matched to a gene: 6. CDR3: CASSEFSGSNYEQYV. For the CDR3, the DNA is TGTGCCAGCAGTGAGTTTAGCGGGAGTAACTACGAGCAGTACGTC.

This clone was seen a few times. The chain has TRBV7-8 and TRBJ2-1; 12 positions match TRBD2. The CDR3 spans 16 residues. Germline CDR1 is SGHVS and CDR2 is FQNEAQ. V was pared by 4 bases and J by 9 bases, with 10 bases of the junction left unmatched. The CDR3 region is CASSWGASGRGTEQFF. In DNA, the CDR3 is TGTGCCAGCAGCTGGGGCGCTAGCGGGAGGGGAACTGAGCAGTTCTTC.

The V gene is TRBV30, the J gene TRBJ1-4, with 7 nucleotides matching TRBD1. Germline CDR1 is GTSNPN and CDR2 is SVGIG (reference sequence). CDR3 length: 15 amino acids. V trimming: 2 bases; J trimming: 5 bases; junction bases outside the gene matches: 8. The CDR3 sequence is CAWSLTGVFNEKLFF. The DNA for the CDR3 is TGTGCCTGGAGTCTTACAGGGGTGTTCAATGAAAAACTGTTTTTT.

This clone was detected many times. The V and J genes are TRBV5-6 and TRBJ1-3, with 9 bases lining up with TRBD1. The CDR3 loop spans 15 amino acids. Germline V gene lookup returns CDR1 SGHDT and CDR2 YYEEEE. V dropped 4 bases and J dropped 4; count of bases not matched to a gene: 6. The CDR3 spells CASSTGTGTGNTIYF. DNA of the CDR3: TGTGCCAGCAGCACCGGGACAGGGACAGGAAACACCATATATTTT.

The chain links TRBV7-8 to TRBJ2-5; D remains ambiguous. The CDR3 loop spans 16 amino acids. Germline assignment: CDR1 SGHVS and CDR2 FQNEAQ. Trimming left V 5 bases short and J 0 bases short, with 16 bases between. The CDR3 DNA reads TGTGCCAGCAGCACTGACCTGGGCCTTTACCAAGAGACCCAGTACTTC. Translating gives CASSTDLGLYQETQYF.

The chain joins TRBV18 to TRBJ1-3, with D unresolved. V lost 2 bases and J lost 3, with 11 bases in between. Germline CDR1 is KGHSH and CDR2 is LQKENI. This CDR3 contains 15 residues. The CDR3 spells CASSPEQLVGNTIYF. The CDR3 region has the DNA TGTGCCAGCTCACCAGAACAGCTTGTTGGAAACACCATATATTTT.

The V and J genes are TRBV27 and TRBJ2-1; 9 bases align to TRBD2. J was trimmed by 8 bases and V by 8 bases; bases with no gene match: 13. CDR3 length: 15 amino acids. The germline V gene has CDR1 MNHEY and CDR2 SMNVEV (reference sequence). In DNA, the CDR3 is TGTGCCAGCGGTTGGGGCGGGAGGGCCGGGGATGAGCAGTTCTTC. This encodes CASGWGGRAGDEQFF.

CDR3 loop: CASSLSGGANYGYTF. DNA of the CDR3: TGTGCCAGCAGTTTAAGTGGGGGGGCAAACTATGGCTACACCTTC. The V gene is TRBV27, the J gene TRBJ1-2, with TRBD1 as a possible D gene (6 bases). Germline CDR1 MNHEY, CDR2 SMNVEV (reference sequence). V was pared by 2 bases and J by 2 bases, with 12 bases between. The CDR3 has 15 amino acids.

This clone was observed a single time. Its ends do not fully match the called genes, so a read error is possible. The chain joins TRBV27 to TRBJ2-1; 10 bases map to TRBD2. The CDR3 is 16 residues long. The germline V gene encodes CDR1 MNHEY and CDR2 SMNVEV (reference sequence). CDR3 region: CASSLFPSGSYSEQFF. The CDR3 DNA is TGTGCCAGCAGTTTATTTCCTAGCGGGAGTTACAGTGAGCAGTTCTTC.

In DNA, the CDR3 is TGTGCCAGCAGTTTAGGTGGGAGCCAGTACAATGAGCAGTTCTTC. It encodes CASSLGGSQYNEQFF. J is TRBJ2-1 and V is TRBV27, with D possibly TRBD2 on 5 matching bases. Trimming took 2 bases from V and 4 from J, leaving 12 bases between them. The germline gives CDR1 MNHEY, CDR2 SMNVEV (reference sequence). The CDR3 extends over 15 amino acids.